The 29 T cell receptor beta chains given below trace back to one sample, sequenced in a study of T-cell memory formation after mild COVID-19. TCRdb redid the calling of the 5' RACE reads with MiXCR, one entry per CDR3 protein. Counted here are 540,000 or so distinct CDR3 sequences, just over 20% occurring once; the ten biggest clones make up around an eighth. The sample consisted of PBMCs or a T cell subset sorted from them (not recorded which). The receptors stem from an adult woman who had mild COVID-19 (a few samples of this study predate the infection). Cell type and time point are not known.

This sequence joins TRBV12-3 or TRBV12-4 and TRBJ2-1; D unclear. The CDR3 is made up of 11 amino acids. The V gene lost 3 bases and the J gene lost 7 bases, with 4 bases spanning the gap. As DNA, the CDR3 is TGTGCCAGCAGTTTTCAAAATGAGCAGTTCTTC. This translates into CASSFQNEQFF.

The J gene is TRBJ2-2, the V gene TRBV20-1; 9 nucleotides agree with TRBD2. Germline CDR1 and CDR2: DFQATT and SNEGSKA (reference sequence). CDR3 length equals 15 residues. Trimming cost V 5 bases and J 0 bases; bases outside gene matches: 4. CDR3 in DNA: TGCAGTGCTGGTAGCGGGGGCGCGAACACCGGGGAGCTGTTTTTT. Translating it yields CSAGSGGANTGELFF.

A few counts support this clonotype. The gene calls are TRBV19 and TRBJ2-7; tentative D call: TRBD2 (6 bases). The CDR3 has 15 amino acids. V was pared by 6 bases and J by 1 base, with 16 bases between. Germline V gives CDR1 LNHDA, CDR2 SQIVND (reference sequence). CDR3 DNA: TGTGCCAGTAGCAAAGGAGGGGCGAAATCCTACGAGCAGTACTTC. Encoded protein: CASSKGGAKSYEQYF.

The chain uses TRBV20-1 and TRBJ2-3, with D tentatively TRBD2 (5 bases). The ends were cut back, 5 bases at V and 6 bases at J, with 21 bases in the middle. The CDR3 length is 15 residues. Germline V CDR1 and CDR2: DFQATT, SNEGSKA (reference sequence). The CDR3 DNA reads TGCAGTGCTCCGAACTATGAGGGCAACCCGGATACGCAGTATTTT. Its protein product is CSAPNYEGNPDTQYF.

This clonotype appeared a few times. The rearrangement links TRBV4-3 to TRBJ2-7, with 7 bases fitting TRBD1. This CDR3 comprises 14 residues. Per germline, CDR1 LGHNA and CDR2 YSLEER. V was clipped by 0 bases and J by 7 bases; unmatched bases: 6. CDR3 nucleotides: TGCGCCAGCAGCCAAGAAGACAGGGTGGGGGAGCAGTACTTC. Protein: CASSQEDRVGEQYF.

V is TRBV12-3 or TRBV12-4 and J is TRBJ2-7; no firm D call. The V gene lost 4 bases and the J gene lost 1 base, with 8 bases spanning the gap. CDR3 length equals 13 residues. The CDR3 loop reads CASSSVRSYEQYF. The CDR3, as DNA: TGTGCCAGCAGTTCCGTCCGATCCTACGAGCAGTACTTC.

This clonotype was detected a few times. The V gene is TRBV7-9, the J gene TRBJ2-5; D is undetermined. Trimming stripped 0 bases from V and 5 bases from J, with 10 bases between. In germline, CDR1 is SEHNR, CDR2 FQNEAQ (reference sequence). The CDR3 consists of 14 residues. The CDR3 loop reads CASSLASSAETQYF. As DNA, the CDR3 is TGTGCCAGCAGCTTAGCGTCCAGCGCGGAGACCCAGTACTTC.

The chain recombines TRBV10-3 with TRBJ1-3; no clear D. Germline CDR1 and CDR2: ENHRY and SYGVKD. Trimming removed 4 bases at V and 0 bases at J, with 7 bases between. This CDR3 spans 14 amino acids. CDR3 in amino acids: CAISAGTSGNTIYF. The CDR3 DNA reads as TGTGCCATCAGTGCAGGTACCTCTGGAAACACCATATATTTT.

J is TRBJ1-1 and V is TRBV7-9; 7 bases align to TRBD1. Germline V CDR1 and CDR2: SEHNR, FQNEAQ (reference sequence). CDR3 length: 13 residues. With 6 bases clipped from V and 5 bases from J, the junction kept 6 bases outside the gene matches. For the CDR3, the DNA is TGTGCCAGCAGGTCCACAGGGGTAACTGAAGCTTTCTTT. Translating gives CASRSTGVTEAFF. The complete variable domain, with remaining parts taken from reference TRBV7-9 and TRBJ1-1, reads DTGVSQNPRHKITKRGQNVTFRCDPISEHNRLYWYRQTLGQGPEFLTYFQNEAQLEKSRLLSDRFSAERPKGSFSTLEIQRTEQGDSAMYLCASRSTGVTEAFFGQGTRLTVV.

The rearrangement joins TRBV12-3 or TRBV12-4 to TRBJ2-2; D is unclear. The V gene lost 7 bases and the J gene lost 0 bases, with 9 bases spanning the gap. The CDR3 length is 14 residues. Written as DNA, the CDR3 is TGTGCCAGCACCCTCTCCACGAACACCGGGGAGCTGTTTTTT. Amino acid sequence: CASTLSTNTGELFF.

This rearrangement joins TRBV9 to TRBJ1-2; TRBD1 agrees at 7 bases. V was clipped by 4 bases and J by 4 bases; unmatched bases: 10. CDR1 SGDLS and CDR2 YYNGEE come from the germline V gene. The CDR3 is 15 residues long. The CDR3 region is CASSLRTGDPYGYTF. The CDR3 DNA reads TGTGCCAGCAGCCTCCGGACAGGTGATCCCTATGGCTACACCTTC. The variable domain in full, completed from reference TRBV9 and TRBJ1-2, reads DSGVTQTPKHLITATGQRVTLRCSPRSGDLSVYWYQQSLDQGLQFLIQYYNGEERAKGNILERFSAQQFPDLHSELNLSSLELGDSALYFCASSLRTGDPYGYTFGSGTRLTVV.

V is TRBV20-1 and J is TRBJ2-7; the D gene is possibly TRBD1 (6 bases). The length of the CDR3 is 12 residues. The V gene lost 5 bases and the J gene lost 5 bases, with 13 bases spanning the gap. CDR1 DFQATT and CDR2 SNEGSKA come from the germline V gene (reference sequence). CDR3 protein: CSASRTVDEQYF. The CDR3 nucleotides read TGCAGTGCTTCACGGACAGTAGACGAGCAGTACTTC.

A few counts support this clonotype. The J gene is TRBJ1-1, the V gene TRBV20-1; maybe TRBD1 (5 bases). Germline V gene data show CDR1 as DFQATT and CDR2 as SNEGSKA (reference sequence). This CDR3 region has 16 residues. V gave up 5 bases and J gave up 3 bases, with 22 bases separating them. The CDR3 DNA reads TGCAGTGCTCAGATGGGGAGGGGAGTGAGGTACACTGAAGCTTTCTTT. This sequence encodes CSAQMGRGVRYTEAFF.

The sample holds a few counts of this clonotype. The chain uses TRBV3-1 and TRBJ1-1; possible D gene TRBD1, 6 bases. Germline-derived CDR1 and CDR2 are LGHDT and YNNKEL (reference sequence). With 1 base removed from V and 1 base from J, the gap between germline ends came to 10 bases. This CDR3 region has 15 residues. The CDR3 is CASSQGPGQNTEAFF. The CDR3 DNA reads TGTGCCAGCAGCCAAGGACCGGGACAGAACACTGAAGCTTTCTTT.

The rearrangement links TRBV18 to TRBJ1-2; possibly TRBD1 for D (5 bases). This CDR3 is built from 14 residues. Trimming shortened V by 2 bases and J by 0 bases, and 7 bases separated the two germline ends. Germline V gives CDR1 KGHSH, CDR2 LQKENI. The DNA for the CDR3 is TGTGCCAGCTCACCAGGGGCAGCTAACTATGGCTACACCTTC. Its translation: CASSPGAANYGYTF.

This chain joins TRBV7-8 and TRBJ1-1, with D perhaps matching TRBD1 (5 bases). The CDR3 consists of 13 residues. From germline, CDR1 is SGHVS and CDR2 FQNEAQ. The V gene lost 5 bases and the J gene lost 3 bases, with 10 bases spanning the gap. The CDR3 sequence is CASSQSGDTEAFF. The CDR3 DNA is TGTGCCAGCAGCCAATCGGGGGACACTGAAGCTTTCTTT.

This chain links TRBV6-5 with TRBJ2-3; D is unresolved. The ends were cut back, 2 bases at V and 3 bases at J, with 6 bases in the middle. The CDR3 has 13 residues. Per the germline V gene, CDR1 is MNHEY and CDR2 is SVGAGI. Written as DNA, the CDR3 is TGTGCCAGCAGTTACATCGATACAGATACGCAGTATTTT. Amino acids: CASSYIDTDTQYF.

J is TRBJ2-7 and V is TRBV9; D gene ambiguous. The V end lost 1 base, the J end lost 1 base, and 9 bases lay between the germline ends. The CDR3 contains 14 residues. CDR1 is SGDLS, CDR2 YYNGEE, per germline. CDR3 loop: CASSVLADSYEQYF. Written as DNA, the CDR3 is TGTGCCAGCAGCGTATTAGCAGATTCCTACGAGCAGTACTTC.

The chain couples TRBV29-1 to TRBJ1-1; D might be TRBD1 (5 bases). Germline CDR1 SQVTM, CDR2 ANQGSEA. This CDR3 region has 16 residues. V lost 4 bases, J lost 2 bases, and 20 bases lay in between. The CDR3 region is CSVGPRDRQRNTEAFF. The CDR3 DNA reads TGCAGCGTTGGCCCTCGGGACCGTCAAAGAAACACTGAAGCTTTCTTT. The full variable domain, completed using reference TRBV29-1 and TRBJ1-1, is SAVISQKPSRDICQRGTSLTIQCQVDSQVTMMFWYRQQPGQSLTLIATANQGSEATYESGFVIDKFPISRPNLTFSTLTVSNMSPEDSSIYLCSVGPRDRQRNTEAFFGQGTRLTVV.

This clonotype was detected a few times. This chain links TRBV9 with TRBJ2-3; 14 bases align to TRBD2. Germline values: CDR1 SGDLS, CDR2 YYNGEE. The CDR3 contains 17 residues. V lost 4 bases and J lost 4; bases outside the gene matches: 8. The CDR3 coding sequence is TGTGCCAGCAGCCCGGGACTAGCGGGAGTCCTCTCAGATACGCAGTATTTT. It yields the protein CASSPGLAGVLSDTQYF.

The chain has TRBV6-1 and TRBJ1-5; maybe TRBD1 (6 bases). The CDR3 is 15 residues long. CDR1 MNHNS and CDR2 SASEGT come from the germline V gene. Trimming took off 8 bases at V and 0 bases at J, with 14 bases between the two ends. The chain's CDR3 is CASGRTADSNQPQHF. CDR3 DNA: TGTGCCAGCGGACGGACAGCAGATAGCAATCAGCCCCAGCATTTT.

In this sample, this clonotype turned up many times. The rearrangement links TRBV5-1 to TRBJ2-7; 7 bases fit TRBD1. Germline V gives CDR1 SGHRS, CDR2 YFSETQ. The CDR3 loop spans 13 amino acids. J was trimmed by 5 bases and V by 4 bases; bases with no gene match: 6. CDR3: CASSHTGEHEQYF. The CDR3 DNA sequence: TGCGCCAGCAGCCATACAGGGGAACACGAGCAGTACTTC. Combining the CDR3 with reference TRBV5-1 and TRBJ2-7 gives the whole variable domain KAGVTQTPRYLIKTRGQQVTLSCSPISGHRSVSWYQQTPGQGLQFLFEYFSETQRNKGNFPGRFSGRQFSNSRSEMNVSTLELGDSALYLCASSHTGEHEQYFGPGTRLTVT.

The gene calls are TRBV24-1 and TRBJ2-5; D is undetermined. Per the germline V gene, CDR1 is KGHDR and CDR2 is SFDVKD. The length of the CDR3 is 14 residues. The V end was cut by 2 bases, the J end by 7 bases, with 13 bases between. This CDR3 is CATSDSRAPGTQYF. For the CDR3, the DNA is TGTGCCACCAGTGATTCTCGGGCCCCAGGGACCCAGTACTTC.

The chain recombines TRBV20-1 with TRBJ1-5; possible D gene TRBD1, 6 bases. The CDR3 has 11 amino acids. From germline, CDR1 is DFQATT and CDR2 SNEGSKA (reference sequence). The V end was cut by 3 bases, the J end by 14 bases, with 14 bases between. Here the CDR3 DNA reads TGCAGTGCTAGTCTGGGGGGGGCTAAGCATTTT. As protein: CSASLGGAKHF.

This clonotype was counted ten times or more. The genes are TRBV5-1 and TRBJ2-1, with D perhaps matching TRBD2 (5 bases). Deletions cut 6 bases from V and 1 base from J, with 14 bases between. This CDR3 is built from 15 residues. Germline values: CDR1 SGHRS, CDR2 YFSETQ. The CDR3 loop is CASKWRGLSYNEQFF. DNA of the CDR3: TGCGCCAGCAAATGGCGAGGGTTGTCCTACAATGAGCAGTTCTTC.

This clonotype was observed a handful of times. The chain uses TRBV11-2 and TRBJ1-2, with TRBD1 identical over 9 bases. CDR1 is SGHAT, CDR2 FQNNGV, per germline. The V segment lost 5 bases and the J segment 5 bases; nucleotides outside the gene matches: 9. This CDR3 is 15 amino acids long. This chain's CDR3 is CASSPPGQGKYGYTF. CDR3 nucleotides: TGTGCCAGCAGCCCCCCGGGACAGGGCAAGTATGGCTACACCTTC.

The chain combines TRBV7-2 with TRBJ1-2; weak D call: TRBD1 (5 bases). V was trimmed by 8 bases and J by 3 bases, leaving 13 bases between them. This CDR3 is 13 amino acids long. Germline V gives CDR1 SGHTA, CDR2 FQGNSA. The CDR3 sequence is CASRGSRHYGYTF. The CDR3, as DNA: TGTGCCAGCCGGGGGTCAAGGCACTATGGCTACACCTTC.

The J gene is TRBJ2-5, the V gene TRBV29-1; 10 nucleotides match TRBD1. The CDR3 consists of 14 residues. CDR1 is SQVTM and CDR2 is ANQGSEA in the germline V gene. Germline trimming cut 4 bases from V and 2 bases from J; bases unmatched to any gene: 4. The CDR3, as DNA: TGCAGCGTTGTGGGACAGGGGCGGCAAGAGACCCAGTACTTC. Its protein product is CSVVGQGRQETQYF. Full variable domain (remainder filled in from reference TRBV29-1 and TRBJ2-5): SAVISQKPSRDICQRGTSLTIQCQVDSQVTMMFWYRQQPGQSLTLIATANQGSEATYESGFVIDKFPISRPNLTFSTLTVSNMSPEDSSIYLCSVVGQGRQETQYFGPGTRLLVL.

This clonotype was picked up a small number of times. The rearrangement uses TRBV6-2 or TRBV6-3 and TRBJ2-2; perhaps TRBD1 as D (5 bases). V was pared by 2 bases and J by 4 bases, with 14 bases between. The CDR3 spans 16 residues. CDR1 MNHEY and CDR2 SVGEGT come from the germline V gene. The DNA of the CDR3 is TGTGCCAGCAGTTACGGGGCAGGCGGCGGCACCGGGGAGCTGTTTTTT. It specifies CASSYGAGGGTGELFF.